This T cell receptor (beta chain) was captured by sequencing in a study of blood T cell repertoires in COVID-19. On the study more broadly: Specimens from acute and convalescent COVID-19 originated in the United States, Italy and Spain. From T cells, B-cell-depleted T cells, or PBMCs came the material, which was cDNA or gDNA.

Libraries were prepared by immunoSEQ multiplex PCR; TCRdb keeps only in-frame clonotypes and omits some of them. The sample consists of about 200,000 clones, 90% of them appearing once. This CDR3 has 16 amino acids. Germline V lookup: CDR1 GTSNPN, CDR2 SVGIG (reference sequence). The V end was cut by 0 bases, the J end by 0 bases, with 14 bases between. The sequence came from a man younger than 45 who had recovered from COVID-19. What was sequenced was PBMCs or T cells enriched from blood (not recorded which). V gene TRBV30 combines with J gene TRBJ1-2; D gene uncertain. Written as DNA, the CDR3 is TGTGCCTGGAGTGTAGACTCAAACCCCGCTAACTATGGCTACACCTTC. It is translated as CAWSVDSNPANYGYTF.